Below are 25 T cell receptor beta chains sequenced from a single sample in a study of blood T cells in healthy people across ages. Alongside a J-beta primer mix, a sample-barcoded 5' primer served in a second PCR lasting roughly 7 to 11 cycles. MiXCR, applied by TCRdb to the 5' RACE reads, yields one record per CDR3 protein. The sample comprises fewer than 1.5 million distinct CDR3 sequences, 40% to 50% of which are singletons, and roughly 7.9% rests with the top ten. The specimen sequenced was blood. Receptors were obtained from a woman younger than 35 in good health.

This clonotype appeared a few times. The chain is built from TRBV27 and TRBJ1-5, with 7 bases matching TRBD1. J gave up 1 base and V 5 bases, and 8 bases lay outside the gene matches. Germline lookup yields CDR1 MNHEY and CDR2 SMNVEV (reference sequence). CDR3 length: 16 residues. This chain's CDR3 is CASSPRQGASNQPQHF. The CDR3 bases are TGTGCCAGCAGTCCCCGACAGGGAGCAAGCAATCAGCCCCAGCATTTT.

This clonotype was seen only a few times. V usage is TRBV11-2 and J usage is TRBJ1-6, with 9 bases fitting TRBD1. Germline V CDR1 and CDR2: SGHAT, FQNNGV. The CDR3 loop spans 15 amino acids. V shed 5 bases and J 12 bases; nucleotides not matched to a gene: 11. DNA for the CDR3: TGTGCCAGCAGCCCCAGGGGACAGGGTACTGTACCCCTCCACTTT. Translated: CASSPRGQGTVPLHF.

The rearrangement joins TRBV20-1 to TRBJ2-7; weak D call: TRBD2 (5 bases). Trimming cost V 0 bases and J 3 bases, with 15 bases left between them. The CDR3 runs to 15 residues. Germline V gene data show CDR1 as DFQATT and CDR2 as SNEGSKA (reference sequence). The CDR3: CSARDRTEWSYEQYF. CDR3 nucleotides: TGCAGTGCTAGAGATAGGACTGAGTGGAGCTACGAGCAGTACTTC.

The rearrangement uses TRBV12-3 or TRBV12-4 and TRBJ1-6; no clear D. The length of the CDR3 is 14 residues. The V end was cut by 3 bases, the J end by 9 bases, with 12 bases between. CDR3 nucleotides: TGTGCCAGCAGTTTTGGCAATGTGGGTTCACCCCTCCACTTT. This translates into CASSFGNVGSPLHF.

Of note for this clonotype: This may be a read error: a much more frequent sequence differs by one nucleotide. This chain joins TRBV4-2 and TRBJ2-7, with TRBD2 as a possible D gene (5 bases). The germline CDR1 and CDR2 sequences are LGHNA and YNFKEQ. Between the trimmed V and J ends, which lost 4 bases and 3 bases, there was a span of 13 bases. The CDR3 is 14 amino acids. CDR3 in DNA: TGTGCCAGCAGCCGCGACGGGGTAAGCTACGAGCAGTACTTC. Translated, it gives CASSRDGVSYEQYF.

Worth noting for this clonotype: Without the conserved terminal phenylalanine or tryptophan, this CDR3 likely stems from a read error. The chain carries TRBV10-3 and TRBJ2-3; 11 positions agree with TRBD1. The J segment lost 5 bases and the V segment lost 9 bases, leaving 10 bases of the junction unmatched. CDR1 and CDR2 from the germline V gene are ENHRY and SYGVKD. This CDR3 has 15 amino acids. CDR3 residues: CAISTAGTGGDTQYS. CDR3 in DNA: TGTGCCATATCAACAGCCGGGACAGGGGGAGATACGCAGTATTCT.

This clonotype was found many times. The J gene is TRBJ2-4, the V gene TRBV15; D ambiguous. This CDR3 region has 14 residues. Germline CDR1 and CDR2: LNHNV and YYDKDF (reference sequence). V was trimmed by 0 bases and J by 8 bases, leaving 11 bases between them. CDR3 coding DNA: TGTGCCACCAGCAGAGAAAGGGTTCGATACATTCAGTACTTC. Protein product: CATSRERVRYIQYF.

This chain joins TRBV3-1 and TRBJ2-3; D is tentatively TRBD1 or TRBD2 (5 bases each). Germline CDR1 is LGHDT and CDR2 is YNNKEL (reference sequence). Trimming shortened V by 1 base and J by 0 bases, and 14 bases separated the two germline ends. This CDR3 is 17 amino acids long. The CDR3 DNA reads TGTGCCAGCAGCCAAGGCTGGGGGAGCCTTAGCACAGATACGCAGTATTTT. This encodes CASSQGWGSLSTDTQYF.

The gene calls are TRBV18 and TRBJ2-5; the D gene is possibly TRBD2 (5 bases). Germline V CDR1 and CDR2: KGHSH, LQKENI. This CDR3 is 14 amino acids long. Between the trimmed V and J ends, which lost 4 bases and 2 bases, there was a span of 11 bases. The DNA for the CDR3 is TGTGCCAGCTCACTCGGACTCAATCAAGAGACCCAGTACTTC. It specifies CASSLGLNQETQYF.

This clonotype was counted only a few times. The CDR3 loop reads CASSSPQIQAPEQYF. In DNA, the CDR3 is TGTGCCAGCAGTTCCCCCCAAATACAAGCTCCCGAGCAGTACTTC. The rearrangement uses TRBV28 and TRBJ2-5; the D is unclear. The better agreement between TRBJ2-7 and the DNA end casts doubt on the J call. The germline gives CDR1 MDHEN, CDR2 SYDVKM. This CDR3 contains 15 residues.

J is TRBJ2-5 and V is TRBV5-1; TRBD1 matches at 9 bases. The V gene end was trimmed by 0 bases and the J gene end by 4 bases; junction bases not matched to a gene: 7. This CDR3 comprises 16 residues. CDR1 SGHRS and CDR2 YFSETQ come from the germline V gene. The CDR3 region is CASSLAKGTGLETQYF. CDR3 nucleotides: TGCGCCAGCAGCTTGGCCAAAGGGACAGGGCTAGAGACCCAGTACTTC.

This clonotype was detected only a few times. The gene calls are TRBV18 and TRBJ1-5; D ambiguous. V was trimmed by 4 bases and J by 7 bases, leaving 11 bases between them. This CDR3 has 13 amino acids. Per germline, CDR1 KGHSH and CDR2 LQKENI. CDR3 nucleotide sequence: TGTGCCAGCTCACTATCCGAGGGACAGCCCCAGCATTTT. Protein sequence: CASSLSEGQPQHF.

The V and J genes are TRBV20-1 and TRBJ2-1, with TRBD2 identical over 10 bases. The J call may be incorrect, as the DNA end agrees better with TRBJ2-7. The CDR3 spans 18 residues. The germline gives CDR1 DFQATT, CDR2 SNEGSKA (reference sequence). The CDR3 loop reads CSARAFASGGGSYNEQYF. The CDR3 DNA reads as TGCAGTGCTAGAGCCTTTGCTAGCGGGGGTGGTTCCTACAATGAGCAGTACTTC.

The genes are TRBV7-2 and TRBJ2-1, with 9 bases aligning to TRBD2. Germline V gene sequence: CDR1 SGHTA, CDR2 FQGNSA. Trimming took 1 base from V and 8 from J; bases not matched to a gene: 9. The CDR3 is 16 amino acids. CDR3 loop: CASSLDLRGGVDEQFF. The CDR3 region has the DNA TGTGCCAGCAGCTTAGATTTGCGGGGGGGTGTGGATGAGCAGTTCTTC.

The chain carries TRBV28 and TRBJ2-5, with TRBD2 as a possible D gene (5 bases). The CDR3 contains 13 residues. The V gene lost 6 bases and the J gene lost 4 bases, with 12 bases spanning the gap. The germline CDR1 and CDR2 sequences are MDHEN and SYDVKM. The CDR3 sequence: CASREGLRETQYF. For the CDR3, the DNA is TGTGCCAGCAGAGAGGGCCTGAGAGAGACCCAGTACTTC. The whole variable domain, filled in from reference TRBV28 and TRBJ2-5, reads DVKVTQSSRYLVKRTGEKVFLECVQDMDHENMFWYRQDPGLGLRLIYFSYDVKMKEKGDIPEGYSVSREKKERFSLILESASTNQTSMYLCASREGLRETQYFGPGTRLLVL.

This chain joins TRBV5-1 and TRBJ2-2; TRBD2 matches 7 bases. This CDR3 spans 17 amino acids. With 6 bases clipped from V and 2 bases from J, the junction kept 13 bases outside the gene matches. Germline loops: CDR1 SGHRS, CDR2 YFSETQ. The CDR3 loop reads CASIPDYTSDNTGELFF. CDR3 sequence (DNA): TGCGCCAGCATCCCCGATTATACTAGCGACAACACCGGGGAGCTGTTTTTT.

This chain joins TRBV6-5 and TRBJ2-5; D ambiguous. Germline assignment: CDR1 MNHEY and CDR2 SVGAGI. The CDR3 runs to 15 residues. V was shortened by 7 bases and J by 2 bases, with 17 bases between the two germline ends. For the CDR3, the DNA is TGTGCCAGCACCCATCTTAGCCAGGCGCAAGAGACCCAGTACTTC. Its protein is CASTHLSQAQETQYF.

The genes are TRBV3-1 and TRBJ1-2; tentative D call: TRBD1 (6 bases). The length of the CDR3 is 16 residues. The germline V gene encodes CDR1 LGHDT and CDR2 YNNKEL (reference sequence). The V end lost 0 bases, the J end lost 3 bases, and 14 bases lay between the germline ends. The CDR3 sequence: CASSQEGSRGYYGYTF. Here the CDR3 DNA reads TGTGCCAGCAGCCAAGAAGGTTCCAGGGGATACTATGGCTACACCTTC.

The V call is TRBV7-9, the J call TRBJ2-3; D may be TRBD1 or TRBD2 (5 bases each). The CDR3 contains 15 residues. V was trimmed by 2 bases and J by 2 bases, leaving 11 bases between them. Germline values: CDR1 SEHNR, CDR2 FQNEAQ (reference sequence). CDR3 DNA sequence: TGTGCCAGCAGCTTACCCCGGGACCCCACAGATACGCAGTATTTT. As protein: CASSLPRDPTDTQYF.

In this sample, this clonotype turned up a few times. The chain employs TRBV15 and TRBJ1-2; D call uncertain. The germline gives CDR1 LNHNV, CDR2 YYDKDF (reference sequence). The germline V and J ends were trimmed by 1 base and 5 bases, with 8 bases remaining between them. The CDR3 is 13 residues long. CDR3 protein: CATSRVGFYGYTF. Written as DNA, the CDR3 is TGTGCCACCAGCAGAGTGGGGTTTTATGGCTACACCTTC. The variable domain in full, completed from reference TRBV15 and TRBJ1-2, reads DAMVIQNPRYQVTQFGKPVTLSCSQTLNHNVMYWYQQKSSQAPKLLFHYYDKDFNNEADTPDNFQSRRPNTSFCFLDIRSPGLGDTAMYLCATSRVGFYGYTFGSGTRLTVV.

Of note for this clonotype: Just one base apart from a much larger clone, this may be a read error. The chain uses TRBV6-2 or TRBV6-3 and TRBJ2-5; D call uncertain. Trimming removed 7 bases at V and 1 base at J, with 13 bases between. The CDR3 is 14 residues long. CDR1 MNHEY and CDR2 SVGEGT come from the germline V gene. This CDR3 reads CASIHTVSQETQYF. In DNA, the CDR3 is TGTGCCAGCATCCACACAGTGAGCCAAGAGACCCAGTACTTC.

The gene calls are TRBV4-1 and TRBJ2-7; TRBD2 might be the D (7 bases). Per germline, CDR1 MGHRA and CDR2 YSYEKL. The length of the CDR3 is 16 residues. V was cut by 3 bases and J by 4 bases, with 19 bases left in between. The CDR3 coding sequence is TGCGCCAGCAGCCATTTCCGAGGGGCGGGGGCTTACGAGCAGTACTTC. It yields the protein CASSHFRGAGAYEQYF.

V usage is TRBV7-6 and J usage is TRBJ1-4, with D unclear. V shed 5 bases and J shed 0 bases, with 13 bases lying between them. Germline CDR1 SGHVS, CDR2 FNYEAQ. The CDR3 sequence is 16 residues long. The CDR3 reads CASSPRPEATNEKLFF. The CDR3 DNA reads as TGTGCCAGCAGCCCCCGGCCTGAGGCAACTAATGAAAAACTGTTTTTT.

In its sample, this clonotype was seen a few times. A read error may produce the germline difference seen at one junction end. The rearrangement links TRBV3-1 to TRBJ2-3; TRBD2 matches 14 bases. The length of the CDR3 is 17 residues. In germline, CDR1 is LGHDT, CDR2 YNNKEL (reference sequence). CDR3 protein: CASSEEPGLAGADTQYF. The CDR3 nucleotides are TGTGCCAGCAGCGAAGAACCGGGACTAGCGGGAGCAGATACGCAGTATTTT.

This clonotype was seen a handful of times. The chain couples TRBV10-3 to TRBJ2-7; TRBD1 matches at 9 bases. Germline V gene sequence: CDR1 ENHRY, CDR2 SYGVKD. The CDR3 is 15 residues long. The J segment lost 6 bases and the V segment lost 4 bases, leaving 10 bases of the junction unmatched. For the CDR3, the DNA is TGTGCCATCAGTGCCACCGGGACAGGGTCCCGCGAGCAGTACTTC. Translated, it gives CAISATGTGSREQYF.